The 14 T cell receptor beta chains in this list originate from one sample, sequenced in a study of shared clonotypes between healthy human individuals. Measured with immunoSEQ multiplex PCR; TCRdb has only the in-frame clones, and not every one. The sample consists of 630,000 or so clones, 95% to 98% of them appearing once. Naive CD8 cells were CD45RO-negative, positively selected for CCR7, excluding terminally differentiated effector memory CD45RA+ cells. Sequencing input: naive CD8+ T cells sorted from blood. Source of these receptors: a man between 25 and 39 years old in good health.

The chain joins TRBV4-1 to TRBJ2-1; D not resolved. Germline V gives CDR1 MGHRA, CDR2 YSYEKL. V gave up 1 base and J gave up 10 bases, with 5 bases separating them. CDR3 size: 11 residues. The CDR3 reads CASSQGSEQFF. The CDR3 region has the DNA TGCGCCAGCAGCCAAGGGTCAGAGCAGTTCTTC.

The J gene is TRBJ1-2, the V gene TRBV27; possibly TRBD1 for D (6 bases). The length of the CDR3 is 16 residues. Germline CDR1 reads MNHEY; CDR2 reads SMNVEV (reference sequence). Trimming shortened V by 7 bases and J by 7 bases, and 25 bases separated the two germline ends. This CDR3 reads CASTLTPFSGGSGYTF. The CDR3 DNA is TGTGCCAGCACCTTAACTCCCTTTTCCGGGGGCAGTGGCTACACCTTC.

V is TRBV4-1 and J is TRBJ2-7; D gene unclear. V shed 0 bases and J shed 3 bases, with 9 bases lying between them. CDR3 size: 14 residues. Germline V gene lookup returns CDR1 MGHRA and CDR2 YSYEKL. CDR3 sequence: CASSQEKQVYEQYF. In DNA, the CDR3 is TGCGCCAGCAGCCAAGAAAAGCAGGTCTACGAGCAGTACTTC.

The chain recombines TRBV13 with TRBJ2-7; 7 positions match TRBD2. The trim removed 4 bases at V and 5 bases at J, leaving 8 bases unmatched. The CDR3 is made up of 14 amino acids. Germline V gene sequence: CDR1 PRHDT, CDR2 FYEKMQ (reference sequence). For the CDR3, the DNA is TGTGCCAGCAGCTCACAGACTAGCATCCACGAGCAGTACTTC. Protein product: CASSSQTSIHEQYF.

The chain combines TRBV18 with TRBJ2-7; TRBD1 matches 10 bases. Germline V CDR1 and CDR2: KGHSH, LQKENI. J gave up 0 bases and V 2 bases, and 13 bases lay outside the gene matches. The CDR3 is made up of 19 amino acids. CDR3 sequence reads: CASSPSPGTGDRNSYEQYF. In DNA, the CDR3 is TGTGCCAGCTCACCAAGTCCCGGGACAGGGGATCGTAACTCCTACGAGCAGTACTTC.

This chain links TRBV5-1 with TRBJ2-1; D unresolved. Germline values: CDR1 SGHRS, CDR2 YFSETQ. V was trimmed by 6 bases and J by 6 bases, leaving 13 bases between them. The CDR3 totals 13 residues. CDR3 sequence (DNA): TGCGCCAGCAAACGAGCTGGTTCCAATGAGCAGTTCTTC. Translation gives CASKRAGSNEQFF.

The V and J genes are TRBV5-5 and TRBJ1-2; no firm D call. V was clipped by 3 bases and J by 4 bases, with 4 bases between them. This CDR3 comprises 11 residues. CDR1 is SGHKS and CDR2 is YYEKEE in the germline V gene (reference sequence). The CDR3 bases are TGTGCCAGCAGCTCCCTCTATGGCTACACCTTC. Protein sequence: CASSSLYGYTF.

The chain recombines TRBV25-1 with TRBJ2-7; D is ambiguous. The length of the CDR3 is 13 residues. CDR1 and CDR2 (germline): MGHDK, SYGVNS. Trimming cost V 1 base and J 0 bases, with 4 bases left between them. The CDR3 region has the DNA TGTGCCAGCAGTGAATCCCACTCCTACGAGCAGTACTTC. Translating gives CASSESHSYEQYF.

CDR3 nucleotide sequence: TGTGCCAGCAGTGGACAGACTAGCATTCCCTACAATGAGCAGTTCTTC. Translation gives CASSGQTSIPYNEQFF. The J gene is TRBJ2-1, the V gene TRBV25-1, with TRBD2 identical over 7 bases. The CDR3 sequence is 16 residues long. Trimming took 4 bases from V and 2 from J; bases not matched to a gene: 8. CDR1 and CDR2 from the germline V gene are MGHDK and SYGVNS.

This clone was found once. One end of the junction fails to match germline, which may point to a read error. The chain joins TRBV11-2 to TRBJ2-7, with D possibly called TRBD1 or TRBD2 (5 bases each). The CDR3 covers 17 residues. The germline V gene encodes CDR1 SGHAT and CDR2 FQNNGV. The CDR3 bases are TGTGCCAGCAGCTCCGCGACCGGGGCAGGTAGCTCCTCCGAGCAGTACTTC. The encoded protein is CASSSATGAGSSSEQYF.

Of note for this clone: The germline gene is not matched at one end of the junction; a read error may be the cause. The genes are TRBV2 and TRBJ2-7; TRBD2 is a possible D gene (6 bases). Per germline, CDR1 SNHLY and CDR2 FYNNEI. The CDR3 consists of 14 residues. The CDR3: CASSPIGGAHEQYF. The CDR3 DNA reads TGCGCCAGCAGCCCGATCGGGGGAGCCCACGAGCAGTACTTC.

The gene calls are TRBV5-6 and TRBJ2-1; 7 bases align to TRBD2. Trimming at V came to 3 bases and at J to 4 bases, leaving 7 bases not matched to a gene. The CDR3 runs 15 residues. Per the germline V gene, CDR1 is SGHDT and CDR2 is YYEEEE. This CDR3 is CASSSGGAGYNEQFF. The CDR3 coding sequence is TGTGCCAGCAGCTCCGGGGGAGCGGGGTACAATGAGCAGTTCTTC.

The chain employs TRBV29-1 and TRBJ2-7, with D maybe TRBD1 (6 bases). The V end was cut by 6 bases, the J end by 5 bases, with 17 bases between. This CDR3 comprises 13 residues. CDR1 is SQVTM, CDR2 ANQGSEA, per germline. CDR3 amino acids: CSVSGTRVDEQYF. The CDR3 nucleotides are TGCAGCGTCTCCGGGACACGGGTTGACGAGCAGTACTTC.

The CDR3 bases are TGCAGCGTTGGGGGATTACAGGAGAGCTATGGCTACACCTTC. Protein product: CSVGGLQESYGYTF. The chain recombines TRBV29-1 with TRBJ1-2, with a possible D match to TRBD1 (5 bases). The CDR3 is 14 residues long. Germline V gene data show CDR1 as SQVTM and CDR2 as ANQGSEA. Trimming stripped 4 bases from V and 4 bases from J, with 16 bases between.